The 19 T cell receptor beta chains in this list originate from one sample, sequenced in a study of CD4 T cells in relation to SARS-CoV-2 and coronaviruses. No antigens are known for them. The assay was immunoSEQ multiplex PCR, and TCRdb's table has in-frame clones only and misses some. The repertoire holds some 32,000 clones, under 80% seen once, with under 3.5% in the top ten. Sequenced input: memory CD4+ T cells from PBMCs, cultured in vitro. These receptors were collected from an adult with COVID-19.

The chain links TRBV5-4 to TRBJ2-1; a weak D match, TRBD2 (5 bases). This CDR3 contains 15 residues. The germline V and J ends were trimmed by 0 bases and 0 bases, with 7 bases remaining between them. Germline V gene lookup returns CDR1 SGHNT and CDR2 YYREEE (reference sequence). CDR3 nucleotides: TGTGCCAGCAGCTTGGTGAGGGTCTCCTACAATGAGCAGTTCTTC. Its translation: CASSLVRVSYNEQFF.

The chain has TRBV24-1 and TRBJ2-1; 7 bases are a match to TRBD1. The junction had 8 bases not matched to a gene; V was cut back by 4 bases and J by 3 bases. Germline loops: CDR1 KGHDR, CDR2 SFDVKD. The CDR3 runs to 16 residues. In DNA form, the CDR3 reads TGTGCCACCAGTGAAAGACAGGGACAAATCTACAATGAGCAGTTCTTC. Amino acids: CATSERQGQIYNEQFF.

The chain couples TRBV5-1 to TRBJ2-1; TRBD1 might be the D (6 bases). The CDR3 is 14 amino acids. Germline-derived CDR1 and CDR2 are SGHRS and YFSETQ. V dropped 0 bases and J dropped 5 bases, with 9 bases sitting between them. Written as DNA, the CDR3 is TGCGCCAGCAGCTTGGCGGACAGAGACAATGAGCAGTTCTTC. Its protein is CASSLADRDNEQFF.

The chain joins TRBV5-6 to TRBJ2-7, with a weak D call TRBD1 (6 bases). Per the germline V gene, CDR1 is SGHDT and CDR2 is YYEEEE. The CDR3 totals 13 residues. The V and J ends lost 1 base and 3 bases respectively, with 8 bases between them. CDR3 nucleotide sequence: TGTGCCAGCAGCTTGCGGGGACACTACGAGCAGTACTTC. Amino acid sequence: CASSLRGHYEQYF.

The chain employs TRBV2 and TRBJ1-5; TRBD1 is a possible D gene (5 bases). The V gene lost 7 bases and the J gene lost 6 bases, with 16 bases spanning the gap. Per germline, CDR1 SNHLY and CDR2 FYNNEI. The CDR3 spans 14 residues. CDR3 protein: CASTREGIVQPQHF. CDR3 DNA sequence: TGTGCCAGCACCAGGGAAGGTATAGTTCAGCCCCAGCATTTT.

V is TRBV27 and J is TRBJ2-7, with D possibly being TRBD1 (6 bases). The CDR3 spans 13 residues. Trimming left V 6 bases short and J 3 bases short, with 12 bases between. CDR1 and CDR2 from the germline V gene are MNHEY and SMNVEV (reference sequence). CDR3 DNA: TGTGCCAGCAGAAGACAGGACCTCTACGAGCAGTACTTC. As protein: CASRRQDLYEQYF.

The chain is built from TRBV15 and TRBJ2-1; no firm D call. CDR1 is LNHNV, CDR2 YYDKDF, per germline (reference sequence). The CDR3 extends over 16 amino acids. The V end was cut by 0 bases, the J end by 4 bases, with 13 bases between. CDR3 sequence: CATSRDPFQSYNEQFF. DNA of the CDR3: TGTGCCACCAGCAGAGACCCTTTCCAATCGTACAATGAGCAGTTCTTC.

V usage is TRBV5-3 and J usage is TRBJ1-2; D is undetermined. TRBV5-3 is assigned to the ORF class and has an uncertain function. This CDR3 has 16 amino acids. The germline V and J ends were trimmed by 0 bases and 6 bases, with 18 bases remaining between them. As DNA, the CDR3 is TGTGCCAGAAGCTTGGCTCTTGAAGGAGGCGGAGATGGCTACACCTTC. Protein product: CARSLALEGGGDGYTF.

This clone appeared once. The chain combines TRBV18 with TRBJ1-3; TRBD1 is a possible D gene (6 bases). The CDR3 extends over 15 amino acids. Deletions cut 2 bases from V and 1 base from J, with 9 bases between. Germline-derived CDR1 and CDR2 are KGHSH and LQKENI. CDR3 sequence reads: CASSPTGQSGNTIYF. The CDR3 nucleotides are TGTGCCAGCTCACCAACAGGGCAATCTGGAAACACCATATATTTT.

CDR3 sequence reads: CASSGENEKLFF. The CDR3 coding sequence is TGTGCCAGCAGTGGGGAGAATGAAAAACTGTTTTTT. This sequence joins TRBV2 and TRBJ1-4; D call uncertain. The V gene lost 4 bases and the J gene lost 5 bases, with 5 bases spanning the gap. The CDR3 is made up of 12 amino acids. Germline lookup yields CDR1 SNHLY and CDR2 FYNNEI.

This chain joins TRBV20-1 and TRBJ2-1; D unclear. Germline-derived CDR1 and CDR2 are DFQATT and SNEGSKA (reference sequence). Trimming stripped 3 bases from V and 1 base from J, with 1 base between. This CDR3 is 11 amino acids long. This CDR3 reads CSARSYNEQFF. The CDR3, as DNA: TGCAGTGCTAGGTCCTACAATGAGCAGTTCTTC.

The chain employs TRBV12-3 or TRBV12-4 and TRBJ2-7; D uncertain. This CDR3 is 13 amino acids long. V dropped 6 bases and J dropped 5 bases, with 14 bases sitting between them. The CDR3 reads CASRPGFIDEQYF. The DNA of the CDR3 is TGTGCCAGCAGACCAGGATTTATTGACGAGCAGTACTTC.

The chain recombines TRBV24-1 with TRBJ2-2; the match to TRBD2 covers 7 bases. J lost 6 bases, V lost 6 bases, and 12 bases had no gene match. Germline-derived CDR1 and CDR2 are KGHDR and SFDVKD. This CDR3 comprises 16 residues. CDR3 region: CATSPGPGGYAGELFF. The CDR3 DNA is TGTGCCACCAGTCCCGGACCGGGAGGTTACGCCGGGGAGCTGTTTTTT.

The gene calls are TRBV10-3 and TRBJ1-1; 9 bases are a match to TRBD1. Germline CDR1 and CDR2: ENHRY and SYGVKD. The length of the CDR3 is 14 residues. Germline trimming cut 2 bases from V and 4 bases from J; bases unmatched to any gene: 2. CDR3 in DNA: TGTGCCATCAGTGAGGACAGGGGGATCACTGAAGCTTTCTTT. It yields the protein CAISEDRGITEAFF.

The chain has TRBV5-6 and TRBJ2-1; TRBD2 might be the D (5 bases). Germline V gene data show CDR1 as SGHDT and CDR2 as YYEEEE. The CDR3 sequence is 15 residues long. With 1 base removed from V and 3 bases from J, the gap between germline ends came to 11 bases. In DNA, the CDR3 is TGTGCCAGCAGCTTGTATTCGGGGAACTACAATGAGCAGTTCTTC. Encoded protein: CASSLYSGNYNEQFF.

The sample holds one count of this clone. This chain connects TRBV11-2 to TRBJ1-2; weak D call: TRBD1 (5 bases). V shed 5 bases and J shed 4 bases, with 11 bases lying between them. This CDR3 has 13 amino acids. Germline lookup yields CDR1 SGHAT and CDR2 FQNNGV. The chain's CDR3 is CASSHLGTYGYTF. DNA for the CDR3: TGTGCCAGCAGCCACCTGGGGACCTATGGCTACACCTTC. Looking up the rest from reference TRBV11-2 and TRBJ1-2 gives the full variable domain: EAGVAQSPRYKIIEKRQSVAFWCNPISGHATLYWYQQILGQGPKLLIQFQNNGVVDDSQLPKDRFSAERLKGVDSTLKIQPAKLEDSAVYLCASSHLGTYGYTFGSGTRLTVV.

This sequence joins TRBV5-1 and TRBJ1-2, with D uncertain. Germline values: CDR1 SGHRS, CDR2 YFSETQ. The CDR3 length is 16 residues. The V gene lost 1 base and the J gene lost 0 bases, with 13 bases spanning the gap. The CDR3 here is CASSLYFGDTNYGYTF. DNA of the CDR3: TGCGCCAGCAGCTTGTATTTTGGGGATACTAACTATGGCTACACCTTC.

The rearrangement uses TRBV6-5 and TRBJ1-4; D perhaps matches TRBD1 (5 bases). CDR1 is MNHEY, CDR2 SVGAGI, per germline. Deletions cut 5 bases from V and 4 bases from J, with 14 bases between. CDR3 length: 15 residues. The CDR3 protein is CASSPQGIGNEKLFF. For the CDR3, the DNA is TGTGCCAGCAGTCCCCAGGGTATTGGTAATGAAAAACTGTTTTTT.

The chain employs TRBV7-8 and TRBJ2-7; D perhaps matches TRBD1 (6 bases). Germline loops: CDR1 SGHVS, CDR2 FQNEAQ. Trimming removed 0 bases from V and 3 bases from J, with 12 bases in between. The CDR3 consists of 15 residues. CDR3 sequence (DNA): TGTGCCAGCAGCTTAGCGCGGATAGGGGGCTACGAGCAGTACTTC. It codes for CASSLARIGGYEQYF.